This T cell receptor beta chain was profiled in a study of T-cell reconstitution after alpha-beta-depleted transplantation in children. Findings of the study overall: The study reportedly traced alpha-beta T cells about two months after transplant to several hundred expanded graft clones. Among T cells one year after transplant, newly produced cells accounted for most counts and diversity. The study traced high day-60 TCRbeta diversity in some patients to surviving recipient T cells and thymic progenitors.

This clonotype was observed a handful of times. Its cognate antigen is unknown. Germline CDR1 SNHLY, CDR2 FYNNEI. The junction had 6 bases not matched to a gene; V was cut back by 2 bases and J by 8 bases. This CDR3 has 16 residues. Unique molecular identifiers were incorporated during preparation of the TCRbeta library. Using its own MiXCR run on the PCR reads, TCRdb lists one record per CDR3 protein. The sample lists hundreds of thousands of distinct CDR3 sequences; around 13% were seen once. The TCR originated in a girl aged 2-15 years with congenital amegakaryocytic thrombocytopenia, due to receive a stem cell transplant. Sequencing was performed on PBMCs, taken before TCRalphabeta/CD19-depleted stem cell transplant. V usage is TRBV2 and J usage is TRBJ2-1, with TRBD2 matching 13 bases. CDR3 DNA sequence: TGTGCCAGCAGTGAAAAGACTAGCGGGAGGTCCTATGAGCAGTTCTTC. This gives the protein CASSEKTSGRSYEQFF.